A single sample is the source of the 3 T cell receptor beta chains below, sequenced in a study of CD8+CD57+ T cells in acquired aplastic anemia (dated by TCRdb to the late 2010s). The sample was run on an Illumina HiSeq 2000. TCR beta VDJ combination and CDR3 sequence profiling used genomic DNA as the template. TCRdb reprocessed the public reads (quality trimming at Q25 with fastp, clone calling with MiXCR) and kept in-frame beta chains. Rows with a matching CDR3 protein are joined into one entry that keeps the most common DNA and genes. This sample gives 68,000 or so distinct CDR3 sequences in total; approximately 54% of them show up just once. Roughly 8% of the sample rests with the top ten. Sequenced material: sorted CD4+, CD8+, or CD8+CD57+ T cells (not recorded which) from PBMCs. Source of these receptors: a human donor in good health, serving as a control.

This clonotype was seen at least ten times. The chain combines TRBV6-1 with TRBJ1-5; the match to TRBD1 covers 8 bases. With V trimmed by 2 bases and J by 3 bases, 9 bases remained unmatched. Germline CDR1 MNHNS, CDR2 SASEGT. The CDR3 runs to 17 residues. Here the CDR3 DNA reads TGTGCCAGCAGTGAACCTATGGACAGGGCGAACAATCAGCCCCAGCATTTT. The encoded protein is CASSEPMDRANNQPQHF.

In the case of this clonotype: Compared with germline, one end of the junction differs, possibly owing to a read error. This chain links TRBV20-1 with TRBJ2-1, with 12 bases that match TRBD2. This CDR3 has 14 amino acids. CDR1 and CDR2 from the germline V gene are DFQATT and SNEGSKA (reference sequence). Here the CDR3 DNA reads TGCAATGCTACGGGACTAGCGGGTTTGAATGAGCAGTTCTTC. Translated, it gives CNATGLAGLNEQFF.

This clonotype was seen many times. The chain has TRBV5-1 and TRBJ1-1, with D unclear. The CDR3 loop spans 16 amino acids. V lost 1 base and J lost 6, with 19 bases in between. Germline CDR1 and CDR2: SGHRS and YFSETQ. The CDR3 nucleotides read TGCGCCAGCAGCTTGTTGACGGAGACGGGTGCCGCTGAAGCTTTCTTT. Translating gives CASSLLTETGAAEAFF. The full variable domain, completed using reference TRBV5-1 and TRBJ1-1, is KAGVTQTPRYLIKTRGQQVTLSCSPISGHRSVSWYQQTPGQGLQFLFEYFSETQRNKGNFPGRFSGRQFSNSRSEMNVSTLELGDSALYLCASSLLTETGAAEAFFGQGTRLTVV.